This T cell receptor (beta chain) is drawn from a study of radiation and T cells in renal cell carcinoma. The study's findings and limits: Without pretreatment biopsies, baseline tumor clonotype presence was undetermined. Top tumor clonotypes rose in blood 2 weeks post-radiation, then contracted.

This CDR3 has 13 amino acids. In germline, CDR1 is LNHDA, CDR2 SQIVND (reference sequence). V was cut by 4 bases and J by 1 base, with 5 bases left in between. Some clones are missing from TCRdb's copy, which holds only in-frame ones; the method was immunoSEQ multiplex PCR. Of roughly 140,000 clones in the sample, roughly 86% were seen once. The sample's time point: blood 2 weeks post-SBRT. The treatment is: 15 Gy SBRT to primary tumor, nephrectomy 4 weeks later. Clear cell pathology was present in this patient's renal cell carcinoma. Comment on this clone: Antigen specificity is unknown.

This chain joins TRBV19 and TRBJ1-5; no reliable D call. Specimen: blood, collected from a patient whose treatment included radiotherapy and nephrectomy. The source of this sequence is a woman aged 45-60 years with renal cell carcinoma. The CDR3 sequence: CASSTGSNQPQHF. The CDR3 DNA sequence: TGTGCCAGTAGTACCGGGAGCAATCAGCCCCAGCATTTT.